This T cell receptor (beta chain) was sequenced for a study of blood T cell repertoires in COVID-19. Study information: Samples came from the United States, Italy and Spain, spanning acute and convalescent COVID-19. PBMCs, B-cell-depleted T cells, or T cells were the source of the cDNA or gDNA that made up the material.

This CDR3 is 16 amino acids long. With V trimmed by 0 bases and J by 3 bases, 9 bases remained unmatched. Per the germline V gene, CDR1 is SGHRS and CDR2 is YFSETQ. Original handling: For nucleated cells, counts were estimated from reference gene primer amplification. Profiling relied on immunoSEQ multiplex PCR, and the TCRdb table lists in-frame clones only, not all of them. That table furnishes V, J and clone size, whereas the DNA furnished D and trimming. The repertoire has some 150,000 clones, roughly 90% of them found once; the top ten carry about 2.3%. The sequencing sample was made of peripheral blood. This sequence joins TRBV5-1 and TRBJ2-7; 7 nucleotides align to TRBD2. The receptor's source is a human donor in a cohort sampled during active COVID-19. CDR3 coding DNA: TGCGCCAGCAGCTTGGGAACGGGGGGACGGAACTACGAGCAGTACTTC. It encodes CASSLGTGGRNYEQYF.